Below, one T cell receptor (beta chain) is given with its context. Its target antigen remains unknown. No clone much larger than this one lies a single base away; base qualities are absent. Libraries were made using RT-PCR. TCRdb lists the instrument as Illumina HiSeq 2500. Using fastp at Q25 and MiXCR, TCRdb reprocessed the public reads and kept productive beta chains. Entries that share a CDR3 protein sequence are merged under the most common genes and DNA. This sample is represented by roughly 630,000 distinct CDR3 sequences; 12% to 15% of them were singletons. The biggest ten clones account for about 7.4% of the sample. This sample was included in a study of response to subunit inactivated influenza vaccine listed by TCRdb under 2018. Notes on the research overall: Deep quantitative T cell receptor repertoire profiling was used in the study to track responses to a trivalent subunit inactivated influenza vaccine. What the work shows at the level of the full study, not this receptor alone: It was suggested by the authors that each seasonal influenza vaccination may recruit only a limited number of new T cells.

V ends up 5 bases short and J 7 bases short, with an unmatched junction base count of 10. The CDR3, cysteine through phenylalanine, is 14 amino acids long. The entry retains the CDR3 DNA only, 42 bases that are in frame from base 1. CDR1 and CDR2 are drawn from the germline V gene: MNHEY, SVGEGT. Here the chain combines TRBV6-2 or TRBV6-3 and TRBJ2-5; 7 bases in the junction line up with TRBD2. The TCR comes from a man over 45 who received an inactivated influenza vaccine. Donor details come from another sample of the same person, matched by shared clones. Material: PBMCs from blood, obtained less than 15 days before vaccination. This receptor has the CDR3 CASSPGVGRGTQYF. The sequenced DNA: TGTGCCAGCAGTCCCGGCGTAGGGAGGGGGACCCAGTACTTC.